The clone carrying this T cell receptor (beta chain) has only a few counts. As handled by the study authors: Quantification of nucleated cells was approximated via reference gene primer amplification. Using immunoSEQ multiplex PCR, the repertoire was profiled, and TCRdb retains in-frame clones only, with some absent. The V and J calls and clone size come from that table; D and trimming were worked out from the DNA. The sample carries about 130,000 clones, roughly 69% recorded once. Trimming pared 4 bases from V and 1 base from J, leaving 7 bases between. Germline V gives CDR1 MGHRA, CDR2 YSYEKL. The CDR3 consists of 13 residues. The entry originates in a study of blood T cell repertoires in COVID-19. Study details: Material from acute and convalescent COVID-19 was sourced from the United States, Italy and Spain. PBMCs, B-cell-depleted T cells, or T cells provided the cDNA or gDNA that made up the material.

The sequencing input was peripheral blood. The receptor's source is a woman between 70 and 85 years old with acute or convalescent COVID-19. The V and J genes are TRBV4-1 and TRBJ1-1; D uncertain. The CDR3 DNA reads TGCGCCAGCAGCCGTCTGCGGAACACTGAAGCTTTCTTT. It yields the protein CASSRLRNTEAFF.